This TCR beta chain was profiled in a study of shared clonotypes between healthy human individuals. Study-level points and caveats: Only blood was sampled, and tissue TCR repertoires likely differ from blood ones.

The V gene lost 3 bases and the J gene lost 1 base, with 6 bases spanning the gap. Germline CDR1 SQVTM, CDR2 ANQGSEA. The CDR3 runs to 12 residues. Authors' processing steps: Sequence data from immunoSEQ were junction-only and lacked quality scores; consequently, filtering differed. The data were produced by immunoSEQ multiplex PCR, yet TCRdb's version contains in-frame clones alone and is incomplete. V and J calls and clone size come straight from that table; D and trimming were deduced from the DNA. The sample includes some 1,400,000 clones, roughly 97% of them seen just once. With respect to this clone: Antigen specificity is unknown.

Sequenced material: naive CD4+ T cells sorted from blood. Documented subset: CD45RA+ positively selected. This receptor was taken from a man aged 25-40 years in good health. The chain recombines TRBV29-1 with TRBJ2-5, with no clear D. In DNA form, the CDR3 reads TGCAGCGTTGAGGTCCGCCAAGAGACCCAGTACTTC. Amino acids: CSVEVRQETQYF.